The T cell receptor beta chain described here comes from a study of T cell repertoires in cytomegalovirus infection. Study-wide results and limits: Dominant in the ex vivo response were TCR beta clonotypes restricted by HLA-C and specific for CMV. Cumulated frequencies of public TCR beta families served to identify carriers of CMV plus the relevant HLA.

This CDR3 is built from 12 residues. Germline lookup yields CDR1 SGHTA and CDR2 FQGNSA. V was pared by 5 bases and J by 6 bases, with 2 bases of the junction left unmatched. TCRdb itself ran the reads through MiXCR, one entry per CDR3 protein. The repertoire holds more than 200,000 distinct CDR3 sequences, approximately 8.3% seen once, with roughly 16% in the top ten. This clonotype was detected a few times. Its target is not known. The chain recombines TRBV7-2 with TRBJ2-7, with 9 bases fitting TRBD2. Sequencing input: PBMCs. This TCR came from a human donor in good health (CMV status not recorded). Some clones in this sample may be carry-over from other donors' samples. CDR3 loop: CASSRAGGEQYF. The CDR3 nucleotides read TGTGCCAGCAGCCGAGCGGGAGGCGAGCAGTACTTC.